This T cell receptor (beta chain) comes out of a study of regulatory T cells in long-lasting Graves disease (dated by TCRdb to 2020 to 2022). Regarding the research as a whole: Persistent Graves' disease was defined as antithyroid drug treatment for over 5 years with persistently positive TSH receptor autoantibodies. The study was registered as a clinical trial and conducted in China. A total of around 33 samples were covered by TCR sequencing, comprising about 13 persistent and around 20 newly diagnosed Graves' disease patients. Persistent Graves' disease patients in the clinical cohort had taken antithyroid drugs for roughly 10 years on average. Persistent Graves' disease patients were compared with newly diagnosed Graves' disease patients by peripheral blood TCR sequencing and RNA sequencing.

The library was generated by multiplex PCR. Instrument on record: Illumina HiSeq 4000. To build TCR beta libraries, CDR3 regions were amplified by Arm-PCR using iRepertoire HTBI primers. Before sequencing, the PCR products went through gel purification. As for the original processing: Gene usage analysis of CDR3 amino acid clonotypes relied on the roughly 58 TRBV and 12 to 15 TRBJ segments identified across samples. Filtered high-quality paired reads were merged into contigs using COPE and FqMerger. BLAST was used to align contigs to IMGT TRBV, TRBD and TRBJ reference genes, and CDR3 was defined according to IMGT. Any clonotype with a frequency above 0.1% was counted as a highly expanded clone. Repertoire diversity was measured by Shannon entropy, and V-J evenness by the Gini coefficient. A clonotype found in more than one individual was treated as public. The raw public reads went through TCRdb reprocessing: fastp at Q25, MiXCR clone calling, in-frame beta chains kept. Here each entry gathers all rows of one CDR3 protein and keeps the most common genes and DNA. The V and J calls and clone size come from TCRdb's table, not from the authors' own analysis. The sample contains about 430,000 distinct CDR3 sequences, around 20% of them found a single time. Of the sample, approximately 14% is held by the ten largest clones.

Trimming takes 6 bases off V and 2 bases off J; junction bases not matched to a gene: 10. Counted from cysteine to phenylalanine, this CDR3 has 17 amino acids. Left in the record is the CDR3 DNA by itself, 51 bases read in frame from the first base. Based on the germline V gene, the CDR1 and CDR2 sequences are SGHTA and FQGTGA. The sample's time point label is to be understood as: persistent/refractory GD, antithyroid drugs over 5 years with positive TRAb. For both TCR sequencing and RNA sequencing, RNA was extracted from PBMCs using TRIzol. Graves' disease was diagnosed according to American Thyroid Association guidelines. Patients were recruited from an endocrinology department in Xi'an, China. Each patient gave approximately 10 milliliters of peripheral blood, collected in an EDTA anticoagulant tube. Ficoll Paque Plus density gradient separation was used to isolate PBMCs, and no additional T cell sorting was done. An Agilent 2100 Bioanalyzer and agarose gel were used to assess RNA quality, and a NanoDrop 2000 was used to measure RNA concentration.

Points the paper makes about the study in general: Only the TCR beta chain was sequenced and analyzed. Preferential use of TRBV28, TRBJ1-2 and TRBJ2-5 was observed in persistent disease, whereas TRBV20-1 and TRBJ2-1 were favored in newly diagnosed disease. Compared with newly diagnosed patients, patients with persistent Graves' disease had lower TCR Shannon entropy and fewer highly expanded clones, which suggests clonal expansion. As a limitation, the authors acknowledged that the small sample size may reduce accuracy. Patients with persistent disease shared more public clonotypes (about 2,500) than newly diagnosed patients did (nearly 1,000). Because the primary lesion, thyroid tissue, could not be accessed, the study looked at peripheral blood alone.

This clonotype was seen a few times. Its antigen target is currently unknown. No quality values exist for individual bases; no much larger clone is one base distant. This sequence originates from a female donor with Graves disease. The chain is encoded by TRBV7-3 joined to TRBJ2-2, and TRBD1 matches 9 of the central bases. The material was peripheral blood mononuclear cells (PBMCs), obtained when the disease was refractory, from a patient treated with antithyroid drugs. The encoded CDR3 is CASRDIPGQGNTGELFF. The DNA sequence is as follows: TGTGCCAGCAGAGATATACCGGGACAGGGAAACACCGGGGAGCTGTTTTTT. The CDR3, completed at both ends by the reference TRBV7-3 and TRBJ2-2 genes, gives the full variable domain GAGVSQTPSNKVTEKGKYVELRCDPISGHTALYWYRQSLGQGPEFLIYFQGTGAADDSGLPNDRFFAVRPEGSVSTLKIQRTERGDSAVYLCASRDIPGQGNTGELFFGEGSRLTVL.